The following is a T cell receptor (beta chain) sequence with its context. No antigen is known for it. The sample originates from a study of lymphopenia after photon versus proton radiotherapy. Findings of the study overall: Survival link was tested only in deceased patients; proton benefit remains a possibility. Larger post-nadir TCR diversity loss correlated inversely with survival in deceased patients. After lymphocyte nadir, photon-treated repertoires showed oligoclonal expansion, especially CD8+ Temra. Proton therapy kept repertoires fairly stable, unlike photons, which gained effector/memory cells.

The assay was immunoSEQ multiplex PCR, and TCRdb's table has in-frame clones only and misses some. The data contain 35,000 to 40,000 clones, more than 75% of them singletons. The CDR3 totals 14 residues. In germline, CDR1 is LGHNA, CDR2 YNFKEQ. V lost 4 bases, J lost 4 bases, and 13 bases lay in between. The genes are TRBV4-2 and TRBJ1-2; D uncertain. Here the sequenced sample was peripheral blood, taken from a patient treated with photon-based radiotherapy. The clonotype originates from a man between 50 and 59 years old with gastric cancer. CDR3 protein: CASSPELRGYGYTF. The CDR3 DNA is TGTGCCAGCAGCCCTGAGCTACGGGGCTATGGCTACACCTTC.